The source of this T cell receptor (beta chain) is a study of a mutant IDH1 vaccine in newly diagnosed glioma. At the level of the study: It was radiotherapy, temozolomide, or both that patients received previously, with most receiving both. Points from the study as a whole: Vaccination elicited immune responses in 93.3% of patients.

Time point specified: week 35, safety follow-up. Every vaccine dose comprised 300 ug of mutant IDH1 20-mer peptide plus topical imiquimod. CDR3 length: 15 amino acids. V lost 0 bases and J 4 bases, leaving 10 bases between the germline ends. Germline V gives CDR1 SEHNR, CDR2 FQNEAQ (reference sequence). Profiling relied on immunoSEQ multiplex PCR, and the TCRdb table lists in-frame clones only, not all of them. The table records more than 55,000 clones, around 84% of them present only once. As for this clone: Its antigen is currently unknown.

The starting material was PBMCs, obtained from a glioma patient whose treatment included an IDH1 peptide vaccine. The chain recombines TRBV7-9 with TRBJ1-5; a possible D gene is TRBD1 (6 bases). The TCR comes from a man aged 30 to 45 with glioma. CDR3 sequence: CASSLAGARNQPQHF. The CDR3, as DNA: TGTGCCAGCAGCTTAGCGGGGGCGCGAAATCAGCCCCAGCATTTT.